This T cell receptor (beta chain) originates from a study of graft-versus-host responses after intestinal transplantation. Study background: Transplant recipients had multivisceral, liver-intestinal, or isolated intestinal grafts. Anti-thymocyte globulin induction, then tacrolimus and steroids for around 3 years, went to all recipients. Study results and caveats: Detected in recipient marrow were GvH clones, some of which were first observed in ileum or blood.

Germline-derived CDR1 and CDR2 are SNHLY and FYNNEI. V shed 6 bases and J 4 bases; nucleotides not matched to a gene: 8. CDR3 length: 14 residues. Libraries were prepared by immunoSEQ multiplex PCR; TCRdb keeps only in-frame clonotypes and omits some of them. Of about 96,000 clones in the sample, more than 90% were seen once. As to this clone: The antigen remains undetermined.

The sequence was collected from a human donor who received an intestinal transplant. Source: unstimulated CD4+ T cells sorted from spleen or lymph node cells, taken before intestinal transplant. The chain uses TRBV2 and TRBJ1-1; 7 bases fit TRBD1. CDR3 sequence (DNA): TGTGCCAGCAGGCAACAGGGGACTGGCACTGAAGCTTTCTTT. Encoded protein: CASRQQGTGTEAFF.